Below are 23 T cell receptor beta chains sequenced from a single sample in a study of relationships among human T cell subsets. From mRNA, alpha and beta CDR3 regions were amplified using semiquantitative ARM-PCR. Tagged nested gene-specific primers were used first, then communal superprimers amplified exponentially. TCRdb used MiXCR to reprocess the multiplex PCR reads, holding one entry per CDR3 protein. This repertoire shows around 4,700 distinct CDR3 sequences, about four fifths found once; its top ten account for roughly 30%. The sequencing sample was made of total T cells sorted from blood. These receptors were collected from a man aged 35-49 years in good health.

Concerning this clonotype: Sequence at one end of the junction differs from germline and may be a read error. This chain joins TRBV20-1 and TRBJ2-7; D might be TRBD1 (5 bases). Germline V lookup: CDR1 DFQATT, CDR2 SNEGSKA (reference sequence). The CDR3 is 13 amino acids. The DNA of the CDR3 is TGCAGTGCTGGAGAGGACACAGGTTACGAGCAGTACTTC. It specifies CSAGEDTGYEQYF.

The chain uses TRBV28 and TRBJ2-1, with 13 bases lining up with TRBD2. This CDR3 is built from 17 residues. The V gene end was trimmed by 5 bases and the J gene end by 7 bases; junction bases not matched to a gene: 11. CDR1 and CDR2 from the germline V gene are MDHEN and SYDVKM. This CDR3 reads CASSLLGLAGEYNEQFF. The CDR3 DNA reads TGTGCCAGCAGTCTTCTTGGACTAGCGGGAGAATATAATGAGCAGTTCTTC. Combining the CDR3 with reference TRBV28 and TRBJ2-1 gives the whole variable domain DVKVTQSSRYLVKRTGEKVFLECVQDMDHENMFWYRQDPGLGLRLIYFSYDVKMKEKGDIPEGYSVSREKKERFSLILESASTNQTSMYLCASSLLGLAGEYNEQFFGPGTRLTVL.

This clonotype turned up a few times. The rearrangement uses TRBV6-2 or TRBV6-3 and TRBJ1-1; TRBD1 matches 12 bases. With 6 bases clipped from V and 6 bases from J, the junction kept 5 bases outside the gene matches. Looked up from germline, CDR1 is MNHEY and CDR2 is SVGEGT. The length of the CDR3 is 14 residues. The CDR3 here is CASRTGTGGSEAFF. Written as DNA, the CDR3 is TGTGCCAGCAGAACCGGGACAGGGGGCTCTGAAGCTTTCTTT.

CDR3 sequence: CASSFFERGYNEQFF. The CDR3 nucleotides are TGTGCCAGCAGCTTTTTTGAGAGGGGCTACAATGAGCAGTTCTTC. The genes are TRBV7-9 and TRBJ2-1; D is possibly TRBD1 or TRBD2 (5 bases each). The CDR3 length is 15 residues. V gave up 3 bases and J gave up 3 bases, with 12 bases separating them. The germline gives CDR1 SEHNR, CDR2 FQNEAQ (reference sequence).

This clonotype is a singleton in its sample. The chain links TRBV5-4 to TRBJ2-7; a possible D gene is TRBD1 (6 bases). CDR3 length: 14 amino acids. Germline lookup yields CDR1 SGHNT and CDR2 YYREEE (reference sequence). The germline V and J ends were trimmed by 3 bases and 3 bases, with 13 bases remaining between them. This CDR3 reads CASSSRDNYYEQYF. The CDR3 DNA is TGTGCCAGCAGCTCCCGGGACAACTACTACGAGCAGTACTTC.

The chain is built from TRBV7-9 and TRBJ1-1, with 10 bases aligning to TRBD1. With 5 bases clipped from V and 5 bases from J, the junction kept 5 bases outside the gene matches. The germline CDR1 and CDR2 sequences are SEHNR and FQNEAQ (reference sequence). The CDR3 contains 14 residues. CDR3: CASSRQGAQTEAFF. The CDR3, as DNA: TGTGCCAGCAGCCGACAGGGGGCTCAGACTGAAGCTTTCTTT.

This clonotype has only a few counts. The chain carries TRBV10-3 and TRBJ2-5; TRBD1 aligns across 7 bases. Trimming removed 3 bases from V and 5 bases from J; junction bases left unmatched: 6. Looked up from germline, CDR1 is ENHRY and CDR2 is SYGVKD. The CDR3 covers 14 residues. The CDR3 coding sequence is TGTGCCATCAGTGATAGAAGACAGGGTGAGACCCAGTACTTC. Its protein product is CAISDRRQGETQYF.

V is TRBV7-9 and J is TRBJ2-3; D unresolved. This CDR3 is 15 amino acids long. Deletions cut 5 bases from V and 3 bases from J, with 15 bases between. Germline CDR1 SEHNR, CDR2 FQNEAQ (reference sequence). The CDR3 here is CASSLSLQRTDTQYF. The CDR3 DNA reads TGTGCCAGCAGCCTCAGCTTACAGAGGACAGATACGCAGTATTTT.

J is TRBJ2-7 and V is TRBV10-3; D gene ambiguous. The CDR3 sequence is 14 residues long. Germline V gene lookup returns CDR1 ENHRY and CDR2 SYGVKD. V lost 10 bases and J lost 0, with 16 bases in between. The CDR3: CASRSLSSSYEQYF. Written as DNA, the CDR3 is TGTGCCAGCAGATCCCTATCAAGCTCCTACGAGCAGTACTTC.

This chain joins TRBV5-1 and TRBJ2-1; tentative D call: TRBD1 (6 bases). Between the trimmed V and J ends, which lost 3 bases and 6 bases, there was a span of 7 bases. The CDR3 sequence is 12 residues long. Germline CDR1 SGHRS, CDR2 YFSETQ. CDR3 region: CASSSQGNEQFF. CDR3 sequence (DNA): TGCGCCAGCAGCTCACAGGGCAATGAGCAGTTCTTC.

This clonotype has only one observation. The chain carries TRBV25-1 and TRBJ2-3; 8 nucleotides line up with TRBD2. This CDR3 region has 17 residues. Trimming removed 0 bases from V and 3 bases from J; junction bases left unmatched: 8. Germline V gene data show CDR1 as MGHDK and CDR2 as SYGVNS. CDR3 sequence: CASSEYGSGGPTDTQYF. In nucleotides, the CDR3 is TGTGCCAGCAGTGAATATGGATCGGGGGGGCCAACAGATACGCAGTATTTT.

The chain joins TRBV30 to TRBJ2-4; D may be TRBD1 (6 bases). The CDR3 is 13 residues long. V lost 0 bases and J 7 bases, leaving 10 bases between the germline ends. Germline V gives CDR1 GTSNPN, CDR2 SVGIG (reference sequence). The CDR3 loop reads CAWSVQGGNIQYF. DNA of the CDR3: TGTGCCTGGAGTGTACAGGGTGGGAACATTCAGTACTTC.

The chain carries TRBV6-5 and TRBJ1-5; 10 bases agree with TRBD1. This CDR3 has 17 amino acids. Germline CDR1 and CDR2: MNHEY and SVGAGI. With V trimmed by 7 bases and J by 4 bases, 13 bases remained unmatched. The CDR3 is CASTGDRGQVPNQPQHF. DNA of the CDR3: TGTGCCAGCACCGGTGACAGGGGGCAAGTACCAAATCAGCCCCAGCATTTT.

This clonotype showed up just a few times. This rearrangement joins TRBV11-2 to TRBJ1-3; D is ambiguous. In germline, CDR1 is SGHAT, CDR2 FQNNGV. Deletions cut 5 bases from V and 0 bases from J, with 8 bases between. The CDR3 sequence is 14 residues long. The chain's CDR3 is CASSPTASGNTIYF. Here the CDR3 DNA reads TGTGCCAGCAGCCCGACGGCCTCTGGAAACACCATATATTTT.

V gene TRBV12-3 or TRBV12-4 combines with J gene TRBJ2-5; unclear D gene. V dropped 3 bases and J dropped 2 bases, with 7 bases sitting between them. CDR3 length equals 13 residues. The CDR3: CASSLWGQETQYF. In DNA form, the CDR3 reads TGTGCCAGCAGTTTGTGGGGACAAGAGACCCAGTACTTC.

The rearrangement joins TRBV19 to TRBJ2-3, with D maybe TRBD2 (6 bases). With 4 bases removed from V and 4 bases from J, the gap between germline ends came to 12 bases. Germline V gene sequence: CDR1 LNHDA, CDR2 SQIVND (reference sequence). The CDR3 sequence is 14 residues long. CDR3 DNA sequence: TGTGCCAGTAGTACCCACCTAGCGCCAGATACGCAGTATTTT. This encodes CASSTHLAPDTQYF.

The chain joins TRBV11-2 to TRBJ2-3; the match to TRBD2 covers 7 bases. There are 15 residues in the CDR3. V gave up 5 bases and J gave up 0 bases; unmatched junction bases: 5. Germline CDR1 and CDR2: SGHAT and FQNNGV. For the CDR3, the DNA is TGTGCCAGCAGCCTATGGACTAGAAGCACAGATACGCAGTATTTT. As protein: CASSLWTRSTDTQYF.

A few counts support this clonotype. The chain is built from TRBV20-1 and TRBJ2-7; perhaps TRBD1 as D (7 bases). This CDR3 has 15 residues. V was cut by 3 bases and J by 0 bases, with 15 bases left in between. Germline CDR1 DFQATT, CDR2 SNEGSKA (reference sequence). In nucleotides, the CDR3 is TGCAGTGCTAGGGGGGCAGGGGGGAGCTCCTACGAGCAGTACTTC. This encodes CSARGAGGSSYEQYF.

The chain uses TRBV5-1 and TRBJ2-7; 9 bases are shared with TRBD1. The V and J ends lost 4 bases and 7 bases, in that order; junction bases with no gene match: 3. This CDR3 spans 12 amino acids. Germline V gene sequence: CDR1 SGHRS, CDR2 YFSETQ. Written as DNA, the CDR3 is TGCGCCAGCAGCGGGGGGACAGGGGAGCAGTACTTC. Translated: CASSGGTGEQYF.

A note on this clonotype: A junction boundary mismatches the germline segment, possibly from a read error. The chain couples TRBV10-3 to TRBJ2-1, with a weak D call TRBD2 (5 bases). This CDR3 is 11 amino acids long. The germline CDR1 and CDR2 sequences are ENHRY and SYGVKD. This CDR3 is CATSEGPEQFF. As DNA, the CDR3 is TGTGCCACCAGTGAGGGTCCTGAGCAGTTCTTC.

DNA of the CDR3: TGTGCCAGTCGAATAGGACCCACCTATGGCTACACCTTC. Protein product: CASRIGPTYGYTF. The V call is TRBV28, the J call TRBJ1-2; no reliable D call. Deletions cut 9 bases from V and 4 bases from J, with 15 bases between. The CDR3 extends over 13 amino acids. Germline V gives CDR1 MDHEN, CDR2 SYDVKM.

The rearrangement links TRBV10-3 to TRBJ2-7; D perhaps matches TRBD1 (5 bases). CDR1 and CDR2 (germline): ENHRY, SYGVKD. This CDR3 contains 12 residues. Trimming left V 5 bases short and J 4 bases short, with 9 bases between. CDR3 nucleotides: TGTGCCATCAGTCAGGGCAGGTACGAGCAGTACTTC. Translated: CAISQGRYEQYF.

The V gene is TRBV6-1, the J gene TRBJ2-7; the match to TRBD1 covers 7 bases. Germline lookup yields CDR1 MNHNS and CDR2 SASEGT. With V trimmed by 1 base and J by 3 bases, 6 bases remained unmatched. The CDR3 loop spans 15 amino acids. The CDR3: CASSEGVGQIYEQYF. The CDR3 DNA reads TGTGCCAGCAGTGAAGGGGTGGGACAGATCTACGAGCAGTACTTC.